One and the same sample provided the 32 T cell receptor beta chains below, sequenced in a study of blood T cell repertoires in COVID-19 (dated by TCRdb to the early 2020s). The protocol used for the library was the immunoSEQ multiplex PCR assay. Not all clones reach the TCRdb copy of this immuneACCESS table, which keeps in-frame sequences only. Checked studies attribute under half of the gap to unresolved V genes and leave the rest unexplained. The sample table lists a few hundred thousand clones, 88% of them with a count of one. The ten largest make up about 1.1% of the sample. Sequenced input: PBMCs or T cells enriched from blood (not recorded which). Every receptor here comes from a woman aged 18 to 35 who had recovered from COVID-19.

This clone was recorded a few times. The chain couples TRBV19 to TRBJ1-3, with 10 bases fitting TRBD1. The trim removed 9 bases at V and 3 bases at J, leaving 8 bases unmatched. This CDR3 comprises 15 residues. Germline values: CDR1 LNHDA, CDR2 SQIVND (reference sequence). CDR3 residues: CASRDRGLRGNTIYF. As DNA, the CDR3 is TGTGCCAGCCGGGACAGGGGTCTTCGTGGAAACACCATATATTTT.

The chain couples TRBV19 to TRBJ2-5, with TRBD1 matching over 9 bases. The germline gives CDR1 LNHDA, CDR2 SQIVND (reference sequence). The CDR3 length is 15 residues. J lost 4 bases, V lost 5 bases, and 8 bases had no gene match. CDR3 DNA sequence: TGTGCCAGTAGTCGTGGAGGACAGGGGATAGAGACCCAGTACTTC. It encodes CASSRGGQGIETQYF.

The J gene is TRBJ2-3, the V gene TRBV5-1; TRBD2 matches 8 bases. With V trimmed by 4 bases and J by 5 bases, 12 bases remained unmatched. The CDR3 spans 16 residues. Per the germline V gene, CDR1 is SGHRS and CDR2 is YFSETQ. CDR3 sequence: CASSEDGGALVDTQYF. CDR3 bases: TGCGCCAGCAGCGAAGACGGGGGGGCCTTGGTAGATACGCAGTATTTT. Full variable domain (missing parts from reference TRBV5-1 and TRBJ2-3): KAGVTQTPRYLIKTRGQQVTLSCSPISGHRSVSWYQQTPGQGLQFLFEYFSETQRNKGNFPGRFSGRQFSNSRSEMNVSTLELGDSALYLCASSEDGGALVDTQYFGPGTRLTVL.

In its sample, this clone was seen once. The gene calls are TRBV19 and TRBJ2-3; D is uncertain. With 5 bases removed from V and 0 bases from J, the gap between germline ends came to 6 bases. Germline loops: CDR1 LNHDA, CDR2 SQIVND (reference sequence). This CDR3 is 13 amino acids long. CDR3 amino acids: CASSQVSTDTQYF. The CDR3 DNA sequence: TGTGCCAGTAGTCAGGTGAGCACAGATACGCAGTATTTT.

This chain links TRBV6-5 with TRBJ2-1, with 10 bases that match TRBD1. This CDR3 region has 15 residues. Germline V gene data show CDR1 as MNHEY and CDR2 as SVGAGI. V lost 2 bases to trimming and J lost 6 bases; unmatched junction nucleotides: 4. The DNA of the CDR3 is TGTGCCAGCAGTTACCTGGGACAGGGGTTCAATGAGCAGTTCTTC. Translated: CASSYLGQGFNEQFF.

The rearrangement links TRBV2 to TRBJ1-1; tentative D call: TRBD1 (6 bases). There are 14 residues in the CDR3. V lost 4 bases and J lost 3, with 12 bases in between. CDR1 SNHLY and CDR2 FYNNEI come from the germline V gene. The CDR3 DNA reads as TGTGCCAGCAGTGGTCAACAGGGCCACACTGAAGCTTTCTTT. This codes for CASSGQQGHTEAFF. Filled out from reference TRBV2 and TRBJ1-1, the complete variable domain reads EPEVTQTPSHQVTQMGQEVILRCVPISNHLYFYWYRQILGQKVEFLVSFYNNEISEKSEIFDDQFSVERPDGSNFTLKIRSTKLEDSAMYFCASSGQQGHTEAFFGQGTRLTVV.

This clone was counted once. J is TRBJ1-4 and V is TRBV27, with 10 nucleotides matching TRBD1. Losses at the gene ends were 8 bases for V and 1 base for J; bases not matched to a gene: 10. From germline, CDR1 is MNHEY and CDR2 SMNVEV (reference sequence). CDR3 size: 17 residues. Here the CDR3 reads CASGHRDRGETNEKLFF. The CDR3, as DNA: TGTGCCAGCGGTCACAGGGACAGGGGAGAAACTAATGAAAAACTGTTTTTT.

The V gene is TRBV6-6, the J gene TRBJ2-5, with 8 bases lining up with TRBD2. CDR3 size: 20 residues. Trimming at V came to 6 bases and at J to 0 bases, leaving 21 bases not matched to a gene. Germline V gene lookup returns CDR1 MNHNY and CDR2 SVGAGI (reference sequence). CDR3 region: CASSPAIREWGTSHQETQYF. For the CDR3, the DNA is TGTGCCAGCAGCCCCGCAATAAGGGAGTGGGGGACTAGTCACCAAGAGACCCAGTACTTC.

The V and J genes are TRBV6-5 and TRBJ2-7; 13 bases line up with TRBD2. The V gene's germline CDR1 is MNHEY and CDR2 SVGAGI. Unmatched junction bases numbered 2, after V lost 4 bases and J lost 2 bases. The CDR3 has 15 amino acids. Here the CDR3 DNA reads TGTGCCAGCAGTTCCACTAGCGGGGGGGCCTACGAGCAGTACTTC. Protein: CASSSTSGGAYEQYF.

The chain is built from TRBV14 and TRBJ1-1, with 8 nucleotides matching TRBD1. The CDR3 is 16 residues long. Trimming took 5 bases from V and 6 from J; bases not matched to a gene: 14. The germline gives CDR1 SGHDN, CDR2 FVKESK. This CDR3 reads CASSKHQGQGVAEAFF. Written as DNA, the CDR3 is TGTGCCAGCAGCAAACATCAAGGACAGGGAGTAGCTGAAGCTTTCTTT.

The J gene is TRBJ2-3, the V gene TRBV5-8; tentative D call: TRBD1 (7 bases). This CDR3 has 15 residues. V was trimmed by 6 bases and J by 6 bases, leaving 20 bases between them. Germline V gene data show CDR1 as SGHTS and CDR2 as YDEGEE. CDR3 bases: TGTGCCAGCACTTTGAGGAGGGGGCTCGGGGATACGCAGTATTTT. Its protein product is CASTLRRGLGDTQYF.

This rearrangement joins TRBV7-2 to TRBJ2-7; 9 bases line up with TRBD2. The junction had 8 bases not matched to a gene; V was cut back by 1 base and J by 7 bases. The CDR3 loop spans 15 amino acids. From germline, CDR1 is SGHTA and CDR2 FQGNSA. CDR3 residues: CASSLVAGAADEQYF. The CDR3 DNA reads as TGTGCCAGCAGCTTAGTAGCGGGGGCCGCTGATGAGCAGTACTTC.

The rearrangement joins TRBV7-9 to TRBJ2-7, with D possibly TRBD2 on 6 matching bases. Trimming shortened V by 4 bases and J by 7 bases, and 8 bases separated the two germline ends. The CDR3 has 11 amino acids. CDR1 is SEHNR and CDR2 is FQNEAQ in the germline V gene (reference sequence). This CDR3 reads CASSSGREQYF. The DNA of the CDR3 is TGTGCCAGCAGCTCAGGGAGGGAGCAGTACTTC.

J is TRBJ1-1 and V is TRBV14; D call uncertain. Trimming took 4 bases from V and 1 from J, leaving 7 bases between them. Germline CDR1 reads SGHDN; CDR2 reads FVKESK. The CDR3 runs 13 residues. The CDR3 here is CASSLAGNTEAFF. In DNA, the CDR3 is TGTGCCAGCAGCCTGGCAGGGAACACTGAAGCTTTCTTT.

The chain joins TRBV6-5 to TRBJ1-2; 9 bases map to TRBD1. The V gene's germline CDR1 is MNHEY and CDR2 SVGAGI. Trimming removed 3 bases from V and 8 bases from J; junction bases left unmatched: 10. The CDR3 covers 15 residues. CDR3 nucleotide sequence: TGTGCCAGCAGTTATATAGGACAGGGGATGAGGGGCTACACCTTC. It translates to CASSYIGQGMRGYTF.

The chain has TRBV28 and TRBJ2-3; 10 bases are shared with TRBD2. The CDR3 is 17 amino acids. Germline lookup yields CDR1 MDHEN and CDR2 SYDVKM. V gave up 3 bases and J gave up 3 bases; unmatched junction bases: 9. CDR3 residues: CASSLSPPGLATDTQYF. The CDR3 DNA follows: TGTGCCAGCAGTTTGAGTCCGCCGGGACTAGCGACAGATACGCAGTATTTT.

The gene calls are TRBV4-1 and TRBJ2-7, with 8 bases lining up with TRBD1. Germline lookup yields CDR1 MGHRA and CDR2 YSYEKL. V trimming: 3 bases; J trimming: 4 bases; junction bases outside the gene matches: 8. The CDR3 is made up of 15 amino acids. The CDR3 loop reads CASSHIRGPNYEQYF. Written as DNA, the CDR3 is TGCGCCAGCAGCCATATCAGGGGGCCGAATTACGAGCAGTACTTC.

This rearrangement joins TRBV5-1 to TRBJ1-1; TRBD1 matches 11 bases. This CDR3 is 14 amino acids long. With 5 bases clipped from V and 5 bases from J, the junction kept 5 bases outside the gene matches. Per germline, CDR1 SGHRS and CDR2 YFSETQ. CDR3 nucleotide sequence: TGCGCCAGCAGGGACAGGGGGCCGGAAACTGAAGCTTTCTTT. Encoded protein: CASRDRGPETEAFF.

This clone is a singleton in its sample. V gene TRBV27 combines with J gene TRBJ2-7, with D hard to call. The V and J ends lost 1 base and 3 bases respectively, with 7 bases between them. Germline CDR1 is MNHEY and CDR2 is SMNVEV (reference sequence). The CDR3 extends over 13 amino acids. CDR3 DNA sequence: TGTGCCAGCAGTTTATGGTCCGGCTACGAGCAGTACTTC. Translating gives CASSLWSGYEQYF.

The gene calls are TRBV19 and TRBJ1-1; no reliable D call. Germline assignment: CDR1 LNHDA and CDR2 SQIVND (reference sequence). The CDR3 extends over 14 amino acids. V dropped 4 bases and J dropped 1 base, with 10 bases sitting between them. In DNA, the CDR3 is TGTGCCAGTAGTAGCATACAGAGGAACACTGAAGCTTTCTTT. It encodes CASSSIQRNTEAFF.

This rearrangement joins TRBV30 to TRBJ1-1; D gene ambiguous. The CDR3 covers 14 residues. In germline, CDR1 is GTSNPN, CDR2 SVGIG (reference sequence). Trimming stripped 0 bases from V and 7 bases from J, with 15 bases between. The CDR3 spells CAWSVLYPKSEAFF. CDR3 sequence (DNA): TGTGCCTGGAGTGTATTATACCCGAAGAGTGAAGCTTTCTTT.

This chain links TRBV9 with TRBJ2-1; D not resolved. CDR1 is SGDLS and CDR2 is YYNGEE in the germline V gene. CDR3 length: 14 residues. V dropped 2 bases and J dropped 5 bases, with 11 bases sitting between them. The CDR3 DNA reads as TGTGCCAGCAGCGTGTCGGGTCTGAACAATGAGCAGTTCTTC. Translated: CASSVSGLNNEQFF. The variable domain in full, completed from reference TRBV9 and TRBJ2-1, reads DSGVTQTPKHLITATGQRVTLRCSPRSGDLSVYWYQQSLDQGLQFLIQYYNGEERAKGNILERFSAQQFPDLHSELNLSSLELGDSALYFCASSVSGLNNEQFFGPGTRLTVL.

On this clone itself: Additional DNA sequences in this sample encode the identical CDR3. The chain joins TRBV4-3 to TRBJ1-1; no clear D. Germline CDR1 is LGHNA and CDR2 is YSLEER. CDR3 length: 14 amino acids. Trimming removed 1 base at V and 1 base at J, with 7 bases between. CDR3 amino acids: CASSQVRGNTEAFF. DNA of the CDR3: TGCGCCAGCAGCCAAGTCCGAGGGAACACTGAAGCTTTCTTT.

The chain carries TRBV11-1 and TRBJ2-3; 8 positions match TRBD1. Germline loops: CDR1 SGHAT, CDR2 FQDESV (reference sequence). The CDR3 contains 13 residues. The trim removed 7 bases at V and 8 bases at J, leaving 8 bases unmatched. Here the CDR3 reads CASKVDRASTQYF. For the CDR3, the DNA is TGTGCCAGCAAGGTGGACAGGGCAAGTACGCAGTATTTT.

The chain carries TRBV6-2 or TRBV6-3 and TRBJ1-2, with 8 bases aligning to TRBD1. Losses at the gene ends were 0 bases for V and 3 bases for J; bases not matched to a gene: 21. Germline V lookup: CDR1 MNHEY, CDR2 SVGEGT. The CDR3 length is 21 residues. The CDR3 protein is CASSYSTHKKRTGPGDYGYTF. CDR3 sequence (DNA): TGTGCCAGCAGTTACTCGACCCATAAGAAACGGACAGGGCCTGGGGACTATGGCTACACCTTC.

The V gene is TRBV5-1, the J gene TRBJ1-5, with D maybe TRBD1 (6 bases). The CDR3 is made up of 15 amino acids. Germline V CDR1 and CDR2: SGHRS, YFSETQ. V lost 1 base, J lost 6 bases, and 14 bases lay in between. The CDR3 sequence: CASSLLGQEGQPQHF. The CDR3 DNA reads TGCGCCAGCAGCTTGTTGGGACAAGAAGGTCAGCCCCAGCATTTT.

This clone came up once. The V and J genes are TRBV6-5 and TRBJ1-1; maybe TRBD1 (5 bases). Trimming stripped 2 bases from V and 4 bases from J, with 8 bases between. The CDR3 is 13 residues long. Germline-derived CDR1 and CDR2 are MNHEY and SVGAGI. The CDR3 loop reads CASSYGGITEAFF. The DNA for the CDR3 is TGTGCCAGCAGTTACGGGGGGATCACTGAAGCTTTCTTT.

The chain recombines TRBV21-1 with TRBJ2-7; TRBD1 is taken as the D call from the table, unchecked against the DNA. TRBV21-1 is a pseudogene segment. The CDR3 spans 16 residues. This CDR3 reads CASSKEGQTSSYEQYF. The CDR3 DNA follows: TGTGCCAGCAGCAAAGAGGGACAGACGAGCTCCTACGAGCAGTACTTC.

The chain links TRBV7-9 to TRBJ2-7; 10 nucleotides agree with TRBD1. J was trimmed by 2 bases and V by 5 bases; bases with no gene match: 6. The CDR3 has 15 amino acids. Germline CDR1 and CDR2: SEHNR and FQNEAQ (reference sequence). The CDR3: CASSPGTGETYEQYF. CDR3 coding DNA: TGTGCCAGCAGCCCAGGGACAGGGGAAACCTACGAGCAGTACTTC. Based on the CDR3 plus reference TRBV7-9 and TRBJ2-7, the full variable domain is DTGVSQNPRHKITKRGQNVTFRCDPISEHNRLYWYRQTLGQGPEFLTYFQNEAQLEKSRLLSDRFSAERPKGSFSTLEIQRTEQGDSAMYLCASSPGTGETYEQYFGPGTRLTVT.

The count of this clone is one. This sequence joins TRBV6-2 or TRBV6-3 and TRBJ2-3, with D tentatively TRBD2 (7 bases). This CDR3 contains 15 residues. The V end was cut by 3 bases, the J end by 2 bases, with 12 bases between. The germline V gene encodes CDR1 MNHEY and CDR2 SVGEGT. CDR3 sequence: CASSYPGGLTDTQYF. The CDR3 DNA reads TGTGCCAGCAGTTATCCGGGGGGCCTCACAGATACGCAGTATTTT.

In the case of this clone: The junction and the germline gene differ at one end; a read error may be behind it. This sequence joins TRBV10-1 and TRBJ1-2; no clear D gene. The CDR3 spans 10 residues. The germline CDR1 and CDR2 sequences are WNHNN and SYGVQD (reference sequence). CDR3 protein: CASPWSSDFF. The CDR3 nucleotides are TGCGCCAGCCCCTGGAGTAGCGACTTCTTC.

The chain carries TRBV10-3 and TRBJ2-1; 11 bases match TRBD2. V dropped 6 bases and J dropped 6; count of bases not matched to a gene: 4. Germline CDR1 is ENHRY and CDR2 is SYGVKD. The CDR3 runs to 14 residues. The CDR3 loop is CAIRLAGAGNEQFF. DNA of the CDR3: TGTGCCATCAGACTAGCGGGGGCCGGCAATGAGCAGTTCTTC.